This T cell receptor beta chain was documented in a study of shared clonotypes between healthy human individuals. The CDR3 runs 15 residues. V was shortened by 5 bases and J by 6 bases, with 19 bases between the two germline ends. Germline lookup yields CDR1 MNHEY and CDR2 SMNVEV (reference sequence). The authors' processing: Junction-only sequences produced by ImmunoSEQ had no quality scores, so filtering differed. Clones were sequenced by immunoSEQ multiplex PCR, and TCRdb holds only the in-frame ones, with some missing. That table furnishes V, J and clone size, whereas the DNA furnished D and trimming. The data hold around 1.1 million clones, with 60% to 80% observed a single time.

The chain uses TRBV27 and TRBJ1-2; D gene ambiguous. This TCR was sampled from a man between 18 and 29 years old in good health. Some clones in this sample may be carry-over from other donors' samples. Material: memory CD4+ T cells from PBMCs. As for subset: CD45RA-negative fraction. CDR3 sequence: CASSLLRGNNNGYTF. CDR3 coding DNA: TGTGCCAGCAGTCTCCTCAGAGGCAATAATAATGGCTACACCTTC.